This T cell receptor beta chain emerged from a study of PD-1 blockade in classical Hodgkin lymphoma (dated by TCRdb to 2018 to 2021). Notes on the research overall: Nivolumab dosing was 3 mg/kg intravenously every 2 weeks, continuing until either disease progression or unacceptable toxicity. The study used TCR beta sequencing and CyTOF to define a peripheral blood immune signature of response to PD-1 blockade in classical Hodgkin lymphoma.

The paper's findings and limits, for the study overall: Trial patients with a complete response had baseline diversity similar to that of newly diagnosed patients, while partial responders and progressors had significantly lower diversity. By C4D1, a significant rise was seen in CD4+ TCR diversity but not in CD8+ TCR diversity (p=0.0027 vs p=0.16), and the rise was most apparent among complete responders (p=0.02). The study covered only a single clinical trial cohort, and the causes of the repertoire differences, possibly disease activity or prior therapy, were still not defined. Lower diversity was seen in patients whose nivolumab began less than 1 year after ASCT, and these patients were left out of later analyses so that immune reconstitution would not confound the results. Baseline TCR diversity was reported to be lower in newly diagnosed patients than in healthy donors, and even lower in relapsed/refractory patients.

Cut back by 8 bases and 0 bases, the V and J ends lie 8 bases apart. CDR1 and CDR2, per the germline V gene, are SGHDN and FVKESK. The CDR3, cysteine through phenylalanine, is 12 amino acids long. Solely the CDR3 DNA is kept, with 36 bases framed from the first base. The label giving this sample's time point can be read as: cycle 4 day 1 (C4D1), after 5 to 7 weeks of nivolumab. Relapse after autologous stem cell transplantation had occurred in all trial patients, and cohorts A, B and C were distinguished by prior brentuximab vedotin exposure. CD8+ T cells were purified from thawed PBMCs by magnetic negative selection with a Miltenyi CD8+ T cell isolation kit. The trial cohort comprised about 60 patients with relapsed/refractory classical Hodgkin lymphoma whose best overall responses were complete response, partial response or progressive disease. In the multi-cohort phase II CheckMate 205 trial, trial patients received single-agent nivolumab. An independent review committee assessed best overall response by applying the 2007 International Working Group response criteria. Trial PBMCs were collected just before the start of nivolumab (C1D1) and during therapy at cycle 2 day 1 and cycle 4 day 1. Peripheral blood was collected in 8 mL Vacutainer Cell Preparation Tubes, from which PBMCs were isolated by centrifugation and then cryopreserved. Purified CD4+ and CD8+ fractions were prepared only for cases where an additional PBMC sample was available. Magnetically labelled cells were removed on LS columns in a quadroMACS separator, and the flow-through was retained as the purified fraction.

This clone was observed a few times. Its antigen is not yet known. No qualities accompany the bases; no much larger clone lies one base away. Genomic DNA was isolated using the Qiagen DNeasy kit from unsorted PBMCs as well as from negatively selected CD4+ and CD8+ fractions. TCR beta CDR3 regions were subjected to amplification by immunoSEQ multiplex PCR with primers that anneal to V and J segments. A synthetic immune receptor repertoire was used to minimize amplification bias, and any residual bias was removed computationally once sequencing was done. For the original study's pipeline: Custom Python scripts were used to quantify repertoire diversity as the Shannon entropy index. The unsorted, CD4+ and CD8+ repertoires were each analyzed separately, with the exception of combined analyses, where CD4+ and CD8+ sequences were merged in silico. A clone was considered expanded if an increase in frequency of at least 2-fold after treatment relative to C1D1 was found, and a pseudocount of 0.5 was applied to clones undetected at baseline. Singleton clones were defined as clones with 0 or 1 copy at C1D1, and non-singleton clones were defined as clones with 2 or more copies. Clones expanded in unsorted samples were labelled as CD4+, CD8+ or unknown by matching protein sequences in sorted samples from the same patient. Wilcoxon tests were applied to paired samples to test diversity changes from C1D1 to C4D1. TCRdb's version of the immuneACCESS table is confined to in-frame rearrangements and falls short of the full clone set. An unresolved V gene accounts for under half of the shortfall where checked; the remainder is of unknown origin. V and J calls and clone size are as listed in that table; D and trimming were resolved from the DNA. The sample records about 19,000 clones, approximately 90% of which are singletons. Approximately 5.3% of the sample is held by the ten biggest clonotypes.

This specimen consisted of CD8+ T cells from blood, obtained before the fourth cycle of nivolumab. This receptor was obtained from a human donor with classical Hodgkin lymphoma. The chain couples TRBV14 to TRBJ2-7; no D gene can be assigned with confidence. The CDR3 here reads CASSGTSYEQYF. The DNA is as follows: TGTGCCAGCTCGGGTACCTCCTACGAGCAGTACTTC. The CDR3, completed at both ends by the reference TRBV14 and TRBJ2-7 genes, gives the full variable domain EAGVTQFPSHSVIEKGQTVTLRCDPISGHDNLYWYRRVMGKEIKFLLHFVKESKQDESGMPNNRFLAERTGGTYSTLKVQPAELEDSGVYFCASSGTSYEQYFGPGTRLTVT.